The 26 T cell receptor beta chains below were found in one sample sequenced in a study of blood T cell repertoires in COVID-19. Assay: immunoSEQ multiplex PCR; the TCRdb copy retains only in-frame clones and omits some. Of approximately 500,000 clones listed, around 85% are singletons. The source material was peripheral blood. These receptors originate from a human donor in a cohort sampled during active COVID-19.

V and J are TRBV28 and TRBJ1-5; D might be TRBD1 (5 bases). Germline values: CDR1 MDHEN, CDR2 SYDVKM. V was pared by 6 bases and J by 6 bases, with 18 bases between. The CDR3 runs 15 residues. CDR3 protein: CASSLRTPTSQPQHF. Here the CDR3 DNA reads TGTGCCAGCAGCTTAAGGACACCGACTTCTCAGCCCCAGCATTTT.

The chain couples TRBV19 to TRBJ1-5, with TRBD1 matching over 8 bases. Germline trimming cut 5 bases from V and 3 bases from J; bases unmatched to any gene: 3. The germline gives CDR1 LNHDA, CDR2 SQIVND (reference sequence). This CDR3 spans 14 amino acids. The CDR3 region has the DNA TGTGCCAGTAGTTTGGACAGGGCCAATCAGCCCCAGCATTTT. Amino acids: CASSLDRANQPQHF.

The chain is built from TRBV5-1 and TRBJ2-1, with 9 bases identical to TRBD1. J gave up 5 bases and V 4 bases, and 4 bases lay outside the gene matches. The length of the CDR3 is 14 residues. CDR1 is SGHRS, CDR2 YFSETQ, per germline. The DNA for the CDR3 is TGCGCCAGCAGCCAGGGACAGGGAAACAATGAGCAGTTCTTC. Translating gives CASSQGQGNNEQFF.

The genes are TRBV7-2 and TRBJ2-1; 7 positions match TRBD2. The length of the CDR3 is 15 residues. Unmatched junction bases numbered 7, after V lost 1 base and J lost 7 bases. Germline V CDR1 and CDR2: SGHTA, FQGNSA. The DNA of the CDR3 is TGTGCCAGCAGCTTAGGCGGGAGAGGATGGAATGAGCAGTTCTTC. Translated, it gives CASSLGGRGWNEQFF.

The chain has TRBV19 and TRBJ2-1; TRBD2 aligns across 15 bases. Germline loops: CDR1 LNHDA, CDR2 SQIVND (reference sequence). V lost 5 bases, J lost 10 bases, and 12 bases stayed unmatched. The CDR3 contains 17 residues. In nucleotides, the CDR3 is TGTGCCAGTAGTGAAAACTACGGGACTAGCGGGAGGACGGAGCAGTTCTTC. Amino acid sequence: CASSENYGTSGRTEQFF.

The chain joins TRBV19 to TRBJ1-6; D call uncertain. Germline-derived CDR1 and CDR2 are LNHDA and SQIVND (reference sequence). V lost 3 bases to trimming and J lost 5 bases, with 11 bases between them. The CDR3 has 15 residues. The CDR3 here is CASSIRGEDNSPLHF. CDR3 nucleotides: TGTGCCAGTAGTATCCGTGGGGAGGATAATTCACCCCTCCACTTT.

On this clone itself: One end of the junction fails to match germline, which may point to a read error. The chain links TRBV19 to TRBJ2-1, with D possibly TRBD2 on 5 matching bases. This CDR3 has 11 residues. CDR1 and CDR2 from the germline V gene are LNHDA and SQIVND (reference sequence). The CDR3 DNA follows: TGTGCCAGTAGCGACTACCATGAGCAGTTCTTC. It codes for CASSDYHEQFF.

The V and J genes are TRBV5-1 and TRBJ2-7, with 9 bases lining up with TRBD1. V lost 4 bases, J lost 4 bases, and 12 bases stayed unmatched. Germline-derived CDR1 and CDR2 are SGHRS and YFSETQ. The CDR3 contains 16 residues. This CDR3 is CASSLYGVGQGYEQYF. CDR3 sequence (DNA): TGCGCCAGCAGCCTATACGGGGTGGGACAGGGATACGAGCAGTACTTC.

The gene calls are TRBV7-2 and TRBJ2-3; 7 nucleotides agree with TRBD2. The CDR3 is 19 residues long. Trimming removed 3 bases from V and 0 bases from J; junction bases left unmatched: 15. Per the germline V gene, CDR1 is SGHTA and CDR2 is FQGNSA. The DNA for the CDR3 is TGTGCCAGCAGCTTCGATGGTAAAAGGGCTAGCGGTAGCACAGATACGCAGTATTTT. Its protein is CASSFDGKRASGSTDTQYF.

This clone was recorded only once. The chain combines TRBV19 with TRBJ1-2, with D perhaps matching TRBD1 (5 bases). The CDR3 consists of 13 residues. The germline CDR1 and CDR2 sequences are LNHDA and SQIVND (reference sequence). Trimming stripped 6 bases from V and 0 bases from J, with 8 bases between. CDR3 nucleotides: TGTGCCAGTAGAGACAGCCCTAACTATGGCTACACCTTC. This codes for CASRDSPNYGYTF. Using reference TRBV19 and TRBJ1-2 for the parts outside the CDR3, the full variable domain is DGGITQSPKYLFRKEGQNVTLSCEQNLNHDAMYWYRQDPGQGLRLIYYSQIVNDFQKGDIAEGYSVSREKKESFPLTVTSAQKNPTAFYLCASRDSPNYGYTFGSGTRLTVV.

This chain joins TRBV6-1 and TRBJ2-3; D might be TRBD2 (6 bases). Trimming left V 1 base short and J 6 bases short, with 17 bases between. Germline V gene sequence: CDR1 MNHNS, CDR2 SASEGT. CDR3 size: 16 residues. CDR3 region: CASSEVTGATGDTQYF. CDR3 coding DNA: TGTGCCAGCAGTGAAGTAACGGGAGCAACTGGGGATACGCAGTATTTT.

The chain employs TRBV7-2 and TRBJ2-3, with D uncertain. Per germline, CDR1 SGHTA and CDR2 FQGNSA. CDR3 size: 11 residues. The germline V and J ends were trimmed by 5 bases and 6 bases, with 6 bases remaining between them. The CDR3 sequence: CASSILDTQYF. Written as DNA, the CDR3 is TGTGCCAGCAGCATATTGGATACGCAGTATTTT.

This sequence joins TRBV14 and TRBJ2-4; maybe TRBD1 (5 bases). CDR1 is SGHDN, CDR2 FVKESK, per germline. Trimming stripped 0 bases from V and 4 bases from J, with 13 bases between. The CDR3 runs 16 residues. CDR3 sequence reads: CASSQEGWRQKNIQYF. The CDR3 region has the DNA TGTGCCAGCAGCCAAGAAGGATGGAGACAGAAAAACATTCAGTACTTC.

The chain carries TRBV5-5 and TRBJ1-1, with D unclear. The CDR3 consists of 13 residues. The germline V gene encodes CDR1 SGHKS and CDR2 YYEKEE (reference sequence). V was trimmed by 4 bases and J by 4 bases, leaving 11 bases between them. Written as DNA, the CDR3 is TGTGCCAGCAGCCGATTAGAGGGCACTGAAGCTTTCTTT. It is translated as CASSRLEGTEAFF. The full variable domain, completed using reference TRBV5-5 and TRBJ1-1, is DAGVTQSPTHLIKTRGQQVTLRCSPISGHKSVSWYQQVLGQGPQFIFQYYEKEERGRGNFPDRFSARQFPNYSSELNVNALLLGDSALYLCASSRLEGTEAFFGQGTRLTVV.

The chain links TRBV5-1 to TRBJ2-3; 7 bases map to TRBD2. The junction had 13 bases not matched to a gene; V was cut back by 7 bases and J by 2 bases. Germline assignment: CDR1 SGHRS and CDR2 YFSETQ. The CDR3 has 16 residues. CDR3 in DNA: TGCGCCAGCTCCCGACCGGGCGGGAGTCTCACAGATACGCAGTATTTT. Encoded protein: CASSRPGGSLTDTQYF. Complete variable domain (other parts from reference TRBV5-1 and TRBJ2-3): KAGVTQTPRYLIKTRGQQVTLSCSPISGHRSVSWYQQTPGQGLQFLFEYFSETQRNKGNFPGRFSGRQFSNSRSEMNVSTLELGDSALYLCASSRPGGSLTDTQYFGPGTRLTVL.

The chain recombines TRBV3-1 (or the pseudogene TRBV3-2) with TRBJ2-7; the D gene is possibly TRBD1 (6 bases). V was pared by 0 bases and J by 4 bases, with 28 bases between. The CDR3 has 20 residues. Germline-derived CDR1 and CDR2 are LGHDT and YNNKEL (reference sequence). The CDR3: CASSQDHFNSGTQSLYEQYF. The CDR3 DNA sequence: TGTGCCAGCAGCCAAGATCATTTCAATTCCGGGACACAAAGCCTATACGAGCAGTACTTC.

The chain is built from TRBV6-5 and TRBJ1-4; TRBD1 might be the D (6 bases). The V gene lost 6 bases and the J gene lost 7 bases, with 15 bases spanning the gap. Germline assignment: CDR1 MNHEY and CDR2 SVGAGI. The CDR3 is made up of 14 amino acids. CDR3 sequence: CASSPRRGGEKLFF. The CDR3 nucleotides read TGTGCCAGCAGCCCACGCAGGGGTGGTGAAAAACTGTTTTTT.

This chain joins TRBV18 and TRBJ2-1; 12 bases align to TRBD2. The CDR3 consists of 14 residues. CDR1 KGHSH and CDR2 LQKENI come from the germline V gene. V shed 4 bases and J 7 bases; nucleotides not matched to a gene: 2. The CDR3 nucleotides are TGTGCCAGCTCACGGACTAGCGGGACAAATGAGCAGTTCTTC. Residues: CASSRTSGTNEQFF.

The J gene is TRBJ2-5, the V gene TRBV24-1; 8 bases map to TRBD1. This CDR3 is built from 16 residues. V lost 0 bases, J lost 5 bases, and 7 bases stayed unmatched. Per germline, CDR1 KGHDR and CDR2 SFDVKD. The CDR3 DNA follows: TGTGCCACCAGTGATTTGGGACAGGGAGATAGGGAGACCCAGTACTTC. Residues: CATSDLGQGDRETQYF.

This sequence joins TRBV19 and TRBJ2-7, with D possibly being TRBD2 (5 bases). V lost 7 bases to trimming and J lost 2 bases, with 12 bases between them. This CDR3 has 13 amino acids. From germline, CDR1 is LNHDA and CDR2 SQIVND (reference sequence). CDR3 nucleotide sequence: TGTGCCAGTAATGAGGGATGGACCTACGAGCAGTACTTC. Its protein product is CASNEGWTYEQYF.

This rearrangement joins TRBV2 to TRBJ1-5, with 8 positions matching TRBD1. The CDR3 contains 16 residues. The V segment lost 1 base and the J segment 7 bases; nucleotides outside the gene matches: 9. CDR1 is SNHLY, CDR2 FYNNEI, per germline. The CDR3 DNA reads TGTGCCAGCAGTGAAGAGGGGCAGGGGGCTTTGCAGCCCCAGCATTTT. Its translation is CASSEEGQGALQPQHF. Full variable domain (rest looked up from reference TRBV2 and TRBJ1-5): EPEVTQTPSHQVTQMGQEVILRCVPISNHLYFYWYRQILGQKVEFLVSFYNNEISEKSEIFDDQFSVERPDGSNFTLKIRSTKLEDSAMYFCASSEEGQGALQPQHFGDGTRLSIL.

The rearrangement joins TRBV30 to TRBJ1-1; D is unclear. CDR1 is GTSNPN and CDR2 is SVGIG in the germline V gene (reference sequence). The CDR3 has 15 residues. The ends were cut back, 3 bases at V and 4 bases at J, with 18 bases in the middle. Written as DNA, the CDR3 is TGTGCCTGGAGCGCCTCGACTGCGGGAAGCACTGAAGCTTTCTTT. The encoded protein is CAWSASTAGSTEAFF.

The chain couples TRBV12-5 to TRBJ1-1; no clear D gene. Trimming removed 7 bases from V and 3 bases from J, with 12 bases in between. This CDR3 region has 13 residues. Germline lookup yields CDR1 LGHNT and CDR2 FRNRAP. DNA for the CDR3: TGTGCTAGTGCCCGAGCCCTAGACACTGAAGCTTTCTTT. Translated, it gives CASARALDTEAFF.

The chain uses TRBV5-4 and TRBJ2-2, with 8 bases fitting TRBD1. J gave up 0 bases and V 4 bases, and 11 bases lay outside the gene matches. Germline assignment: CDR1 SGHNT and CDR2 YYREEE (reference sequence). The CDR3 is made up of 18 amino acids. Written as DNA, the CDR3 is TGTGCCAGCAGCCCACCCCCGACAGGGGCTCCGAACACCGGGGAGCTGTTTTTT. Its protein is CASSPPPTGAPNTGELFF.

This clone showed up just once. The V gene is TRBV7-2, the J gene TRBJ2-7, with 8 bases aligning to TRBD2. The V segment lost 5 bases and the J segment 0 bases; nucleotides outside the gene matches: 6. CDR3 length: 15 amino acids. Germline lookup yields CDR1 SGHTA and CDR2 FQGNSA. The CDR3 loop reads CASSARLASSYEQYF. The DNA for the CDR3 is TGTGCCAGCAGCGCCCGACTAGCGAGCTCCTACGAGCAGTACTTC.

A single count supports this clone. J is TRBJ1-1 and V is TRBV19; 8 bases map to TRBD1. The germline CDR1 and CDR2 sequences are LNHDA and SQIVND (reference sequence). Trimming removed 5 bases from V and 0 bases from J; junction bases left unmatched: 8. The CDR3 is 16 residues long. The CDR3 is CASSPRTGWMNTEAFF. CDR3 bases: TGTGCCAGTAGTCCGCGGACAGGGTGGATGAACACTGAAGCTTTCTTT.